This T cell receptor (beta chain) was sequenced in a study of blood T cell repertoires in COVID-19. Study at large: The United States, Italy and Spain supplied acute and convalescent COVID-19 samples.

Authors' methods: Researchers report that nucleated cell counts were estimated from reference gene primer amplification. Generated by immunoSEQ multiplex PCR, the TCRdb table keeps only in-frame clones and is missing some. V, J and clone size were drawn from that table, and D and trimming were deduced from the DNA. The sample holds roughly 200,000 clones, around 90% seen once. Trimming cost V 2 bases and J 7 bases, with 8 bases left between them. The germline CDR1 and CDR2 sequences are SNHLY and FYNNEI. This CDR3 has 13 amino acids. This clone was picked up one time. The receptor's source is a man aged 65 to 79 with acute or convalescent COVID-19. Input material: peripheral blood. J is TRBJ1-4 and V is TRBV2; D is undetermined. CDR3: CASSERGLEKLFF. In DNA, the CDR3 is TGTGCCAGCAGTGAAAGAGGACTTGAAAAACTGTTTTTT. Full variable domain (rest looked up from reference TRBV2 and TRBJ1-4): EPEVTQTPSHQVTQMGQEVILRCVPISNHLYFYWYRQILGQKVEFLVSFYNNEISEKSEIFDDQFSVERPDGSNFTLKIRSTKLEDSAMYFCASSERGLEKLFFGSGTQLSVL.